This TCR beta chain was found in a study of T cell changes during pregnancy in multiple sclerosis. Profiling relied on immunoSEQ multiplex PCR, and the TCRdb table lists in-frame clones only, not all of them. The sample lists about 42,000 clones; about 88% were seen once. V was trimmed by 5 bases and J by 3 bases, leaving 5 bases between them. Germline V gene sequence: CDR1 SGHVS, CDR2 FNYEAQ. There are 13 residues in the CDR3. The chain is built from TRBV7-6 and TRBJ2-6; TRBD1 might be the D (5 bases). The source material was CD4+ T cells from peripheral blood mononuclear cells, sampled in the second trimester of pregnancy. The receptor was isolated from a female donor with multiple sclerosis, enrolled in a pregnancy study. DNA for the CDR3: TGTGCCAGCAGCCAGGGTGGGGCCAACGTCCTGACTTTC. This translates into CASSQGGANVLTF.